This T cell receptor beta chain appears in the sequencing data of a study of T cells after yellow fever vaccination. The CDR3 extends over 11 amino acids. Germline CDR1 is LGHDT and CDR2 is YNNKEL (reference sequence). V shed 10 bases and J 6 bases; nucleotides not matched to a gene: 2. Study conclusions and caveats: Peaking on day 5 versus 15, the secondary response was faster but weaker. Most primary-vaccination clones recurred post-booster (approximately 96% CD4, 88% CD8). Abundant clonotypes from the bulk population could have been carried over as contaminants into FACS-sorted repertoires.

A process of 5'RACE template switching, which added a universal primer site and UMIs, was used to make TCR cDNA. MiXCR, applied by TCRdb to the 5' RACE reads, yields one record per CDR3 protein. This sample has 400,000 or so distinct CDR3 sequences, with about 6% found just once. This clonotype was observed at least ten times. Antigen: not known. The rearrangement uses TRBV3-1 and TRBJ2-2; 7 nucleotides align to TRBD1. Source: PBMCs, taken 5 days after the yellow fever booster vaccination. The origin of this receptor is a young man who received the YFV17D yellow fever vaccine. Written as DNA, the CDR3 is TGTGCCACAGGGGGTTCCGGGGAGCTGTTTTTT. Amino acid sequence: CATGGSGELFF.